Each of the 27 T cell receptor beta chains below was sequenced from the same sample in a study of blood T cell repertoires in COVID-19. The method was immunoSEQ multiplex PCR; TCRdb's version includes in-frame clones alone and lacks a portion of them. The table includes fewer than 250,000 clones, over 80% detected once. Sequencing input: peripheral blood. These receptors were collected from a woman aged 55-69 years with active or convalescent COVID-19.

The rearrangement links TRBV3-1 (or the pseudogene TRBV3-2) to TRBJ1-2, with unresolved D. Germline-derived CDR1 and CDR2 are LGHDT and YNNKEL (reference sequence). There are 15 residues in the CDR3. Trimming removed 3 bases at V and 2 bases at J, with 13 bases between. CDR3 region: CASSHHGQSNYGYTF. The CDR3 bases are TGTGCCAGCAGCCACCATGGGCAATCCAACTATGGCTACACCTTC.

The genes are TRBV7-3 and TRBJ1-1; D perhaps matches TRBD1 (5 bases). The CDR3 length is 16 residues. V lost 1 base to trimming and J lost 4 bases, with 16 bases between them. Looked up from germline, CDR1 is SGHTA and CDR2 is FQGTGA. The CDR3 DNA reads TGTGCCAGCAGCTTAAATGGACCGGTAGGGGTCACTGAAGCTTTCTTT. As protein: CASSLNGPVGVTEAFF. Combining the CDR3 with reference TRBV7-3 and TRBJ1-1 gives the whole variable domain GAGVSQTPSNKVTEKGKYVELRCDPISGHTALYWYRQSLGQGPEFLIYFQGTGAADDSGLPNDRFFAVRPEGSVSTLKIQRTERGDSAVYLCASSLNGPVGVTEAFFGQGTRLTVV.

The chain couples TRBV27 to TRBJ1-1; D might be TRBD1 (5 bases). CDR3 size: 11 residues. Trimming took off 9 bases at V and 4 bases at J, with 9 bases between the two ends. Germline CDR1 MNHEY, CDR2 SMNVEV (reference sequence). The CDR3 bases are TGTGCCAGTGGGGGGGGCACTGAAGCTTTCTTT. Protein product: CASGGGTEAFF.

The chain has TRBV7-2 and TRBJ2-1; TRBD2 aligns across 10 bases. Germline assignment: CDR1 SGHTA and CDR2 FQGNSA. V trimming: 5 bases; J trimming: 7 bases; junction bases outside the gene matches: 11. This CDR3 has 16 amino acids. The CDR3 region is CASSPSGRRAGNEQFF. As DNA, the CDR3 is TGTGCCAGCAGCCCTAGCGGGAGACGGGCTGGGAATGAGCAGTTCTTC.

The V gene is TRBV19, the J gene TRBJ2-3, with 8 bases lining up with TRBD2. Trimming removed 6 bases from V and 0 bases from J; junction bases left unmatched: 14. This CDR3 has 18 residues. Germline V CDR1 and CDR2: LNHDA, SQIVND (reference sequence). CDR3 residues: CASRPPSQLAASTDTQYF. CDR3 DNA: TGTGCCAGTAGGCCCCCTTCCCAACTAGCGGCAAGCACAGATACGCAGTATTTT.

The rearrangement uses TRBV7-9 and TRBJ2-7; D gene ambiguous. This CDR3 spans 13 amino acids. V was shortened by 0 bases and J by 3 bases, with 6 bases between the two germline ends. CDR1 and CDR2 (germline): SEHNR, FQNEAQ (reference sequence). The CDR3, as DNA: TGTGCCAGCAGCTTAGCAGCGAGCTACGAGCAGTACTTC. Its translation is CASSLAASYEQYF.

The chain uses TRBV6-1 and TRBJ2-7; 9 bases fit TRBD1. Germline V gives CDR1 MNHNS, CDR2 SASEGT. The CDR3 has 18 residues. After removal of 1 base from V and 2 bases from J, the junction contained 12 bases not matched to a gene. The CDR3 is CASSEDETGGLRAYEQYV. Here the CDR3 DNA reads TGTGCCAGCAGTGAAGACGAGACAGGGGGACTCAGGGCCTACGAGCAGTACGTC.

The count of this clone is one. The genes are TRBV7-2 and TRBJ1-1; maybe TRBD1 (5 bases). The CDR3 runs to 14 residues. The V gene's germline CDR1 is SGHTA and CDR2 FQGNSA. V was shortened by 7 bases and J by 0 bases, with 12 bases between the two germline ends. DNA for the CDR3: TGTGCCAGCAAAAGTGGGGGGATGAACACTGAAGCTTTCTTT. Its protein product is CASKSGGMNTEAFF. Supplemented by reference TRBV7-2 and TRBJ1-1, the full variable domain reads GAGVSQSPSNKVTEKGKDVELRCDPISGHTALYWYRQSLGQGLEFLIYFQGNSAPDKSGLPSDRFSAERTGGSVSTLTIQRTQQEDSAVYLCASKSGGMNTEAFFGQGTRLTVV.

The CDR3 nucleotides are TGTGCCAGCAGCCAAGATCTGGTAGCGGGACGGGACAATGAGCAGTTCTTC. Translating it yields CASSQDLVAGRDNEQFF. V gene TRBV3-1 (or the pseudogene TRBV3-2) combines with J gene TRBJ2-1; 8 positions match TRBD2. Losses at the gene ends were 0 bases for V and 5 bases for J; bases not matched to a gene: 9. The CDR3 sequence is 17 residues long. The V gene's germline CDR1 is LGHDT and CDR2 YNNKEL (reference sequence).

The chain employs TRBV18 and TRBJ2-2, with D perhaps TRBD2 (5 bases). The ends were cut back, 0 bases at V and 3 bases at J, with 5 bases in the middle. The CDR3 consists of 14 residues. The V gene's germline CDR1 is KGHSH and CDR2 LQKENI. The CDR3 sequence is CASSPPRDTGELFF. CDR3 sequence (DNA): TGTGCCAGCTCACCACCGAGGGACACCGGGGAGCTGTTTTTT.

This sequence joins TRBV29-1 and TRBJ2-5; D uncertain. This CDR3 is built from 11 residues. Trimming left V 4 bases short and J 1 base short, with 4 bases between. CDR1 is SQVTM and CDR2 is ANQGSEA in the germline V gene. The DNA for the CDR3 is TGCAGCGTTGCAGGCCAAGAGACCCAGTACTTC. Translation: CSVAGQETQYF.

CDR3 loop: CASSPGGAARAGELFF. For the CDR3, the DNA is TGCGCCAGCAGCCCAGGGGGCGCGGCACGGGCCGGGGAGCTGTTTTTT. The rearrangement links TRBV5-1 to TRBJ2-2; 8 bases agree with TRBD1. The CDR3 covers 16 residues. With 4 bases clipped from V and 6 bases from J, the junction kept 11 bases outside the gene matches. The germline CDR1 and CDR2 sequences are SGHRS and YFSETQ.

This clone was seen a few times. The V gene is TRBV4-1, the J gene TRBJ1-1; possibly TRBD1 for D (6 bases). This CDR3 is 16 amino acids long. Germline V gene sequence: CDR1 MGHRA, CDR2 YSYEKL. V was cut by 1 base and J by 3 bases, with 15 bases left in between. CDR3 residues: CASSQGAIWGHTEAFF. In DNA, the CDR3 is TGCGCCAGCAGCCAAGGGGCGATATGGGGGCACACTGAAGCTTTCTTT.

The rearrangement links TRBV7-9 to TRBJ2-5, with 15 bases that match TRBD2. CDR1 SEHNR and CDR2 FQNEAQ come from the germline V gene (reference sequence). The CDR3 has 17 residues. The ends lost 5 bases at V and 5 bases at J; junction bases unmatched: 9. The CDR3 DNA is TGTGCCAGCAGCCGCGGGACTAGCGGGAGGTTAGGGGAGACCCAGTACTTC. Translated: CASSRGTSGRLGETQYF.

This clone was counted at least ten times. This chain joins TRBV15 and TRBJ2-1, with 8 bases identical to TRBD2. CDR1 and CDR2 (germline): LNHNV, YYDKDF (reference sequence). V gave up 3 bases and J gave up 7 bases; unmatched junction bases: 14. The CDR3 sequence is 17 residues long. CDR3 bases: TGTGCCACCAGCAGTCCCTTGCTGAGCGGGAGAAGGAATGAGCAGTTCTTC. Protein sequence: CATSSPLLSGRRNEQFF.

The V call is TRBV19, the J call TRBJ1-6; a weak D match, TRBD1 (6 bases). Germline V gives CDR1 LNHDA, CDR2 SQIVND (reference sequence). Trimming shortened V by 3 bases and J by 8 bases, and 8 bases separated the two germline ends. The CDR3 is 13 residues long. CDR3 DNA sequence: TGTGCCAGTAGTATGACAGGAGATTCACCCCTCCACTTT. As protein: CASSMTGDSPLHF.

This clone was observed once. This chain connects TRBV13 to TRBJ1-2; 9 bases agree with TRBD1. Germline V gene data show CDR1 as PRHDT and CDR2 as FYEKMQ (reference sequence). The CDR3 sequence is 15 residues long. V was pared by 2 bases and J by 6 bases, with 7 bases of the junction left unmatched. CDR3 residues: CASSLRPGQGNGYTF. Here the CDR3 DNA reads TGTGCCAGCAGCTTACGCCCGGGACAGGGAAATGGCTACACCTTC.

The CDR3 reads CASSLAGGPGNEQFF. DNA of the CDR3: TGTGCCAGCAGTCTAGCGGGGGGGCCGGGCAATGAGCAGTTCTTC. V usage is TRBV6-5 and J usage is TRBJ2-1; 12 positions agree with TRBD2. Germline assignment: CDR1 MNHEY and CDR2 SVGAGI. V trimming: 5 bases; J trimming: 6 bases; junction bases outside the gene matches: 5. The CDR3 covers 15 residues.

V is TRBV19 and J is TRBJ1-5, with D uncertain. There are 14 residues in the CDR3. Trimming shortened V by 1 base and J by 1 base, and 5 bases separated the two germline ends. Germline V CDR1 and CDR2: LNHDA, SQIVND (reference sequence). CDR3 sequence reads: CASSIVGSNQPQHF. CDR3 nucleotide sequence: TGTGCCAGTAGTATAGTTGGCAGCAATCAGCCCCAGCATTTT.

CDR3 DNA: TGTGCCAGCAGCTTAGTCCGGGACTATAACAATGAGCAGTTCTTC. Translating it yields CASSLVRDYNNEQFF. The chain recombines TRBV7-9 with TRBJ2-1; 7 nucleotides line up with TRBD2. J was trimmed by 5 bases and V by 1 base; bases with no gene match: 5. Germline V lookup: CDR1 SEHNR, CDR2 FQNEAQ (reference sequence). This CDR3 region has 15 residues.

V gene TRBV11-2 combines with J gene TRBJ1-2; D is perhaps TRBD1 (6 bases). The CDR3 covers 12 residues. Germline V gene lookup returns CDR1 SGHAT and CDR2 FQNNGV. Trimming cost V 3 bases and J 7 bases, with 9 bases left between them. The DNA for the CDR3 is TGTGCCAGCAGCTTGAACAGGGCTGGCTACACCTTC. This sequence encodes CASSLNRAGYTF.

The chain recombines TRBV25-1 with TRBJ1-2; D may be TRBD1 (5 bases). This CDR3 contains 17 residues. The V end was cut by 1 base, the J end by 0 bases, with 15 bases between. The V gene's germline CDR1 is MGHDK and CDR2 SYGVNS. CDR3 protein: CASSESPGGSSNYGYTF. As DNA, the CDR3 is TGTGCCAGCAGTGAATCTCCCGGGGGTTCCTCTAACTATGGCTACACCTTC.

The genes are TRBV19 and TRBJ1-2; D not resolved. Germline assignment: CDR1 LNHDA and CDR2 SQIVND (reference sequence). Trimming took off 3 bases at V and 8 bases at J, with 19 bases between the two ends. The CDR3 is 15 amino acids. The CDR3: CASSIGRGKVGGYTF. Here the CDR3 DNA reads TGTGCCAGTAGTATCGGGCGGGGTAAGGTTGGCGGCTACACCTTC.

V gene TRBV28 combines with J gene TRBJ2-2; 8 nucleotides align to TRBD1. The CDR3 sequence is 13 residues long. Germline loops: CDR1 MDHEN, CDR2 SYDVKM. The V gene end was trimmed by 11 bases and the J gene end by 4 bases; junction bases not matched to a gene: 6. In nucleotides, the CDR3 is TGTGCCTCCAGGGGGCAAGCCACCGGGGAGCTGTTTTTT. Amino acid sequence: CASRGQATGELFF.

On this clone: The same CDR3 arises from other DNA sequences in this sample as well. The V gene is TRBV5-1, the J gene TRBJ2-1; 11 bases fit TRBD2. This CDR3 has 15 residues. Germline-derived CDR1 and CDR2 are SGHRS and YFSETQ. V gave up 3 bases and J gave up 4 bases; unmatched junction bases: 3. The chain's CDR3 is CASSSLAGGYNEQFF. The CDR3 DNA is TGCGCCAGCAGCTCCCTAGCGGGGGGTTACAATGAGCAGTTCTTC.

The chain employs TRBV7-9 and TRBJ2-3, with 10 bases aligning to TRBD2. The CDR3 has 17 residues. Germline lookup yields CDR1 SEHNR and CDR2 FQNEAQ (reference sequence). V was pared by 1 base and J by 2 bases, with 6 bases of the junction left unmatched. The chain's CDR3 is CASSLGMGLATTDTQYF. The CDR3 DNA sequence: TGTGCCAGCAGCTTAGGGATGGGACTAGCGACCACAGATACGCAGTATTTT.

This clone was counted at least ten times. The same CDR3 arises from other DNA sequences in this sample as well. The J gene is TRBJ1-5, the V gene TRBV5-4; D unclear. The V end lost 4 bases, the J end lost 5 bases, and 19 bases lay between the germline ends. The CDR3 totals 16 residues. Germline values: CDR1 SGHNT, CDR2 YYREEE (reference sequence). The CDR3 nucleotides are TGTGCCAGCAGCGTCGGAGGCCTCCTAGGGTATCAGCCCCAGCATTTT. Protein sequence: CASSVGGLLGYQPQHF.